The rows below give T cell receptor beta chains drawn from one sample of a study of T cell clonotyping in hematopoietic cell transplantation. The protocol was immunoSEQ multiplex PCR, while the TCRdb copy is restricted to in-frame clones and leaves out a portion. Of more than 40,000 clones detected, approximately 81% appear once; the ten largest clones hold less than 3%. The source material was peripheral blood mononuclear cells, sampled before stem cell transplant. All receptors derive from a man in his 60s with acute myeloid leukemia. Some clones in this sample may be carry-over from other donors' samples. Each CDR3 is given with its conserved first and last residue. The D gene is left open where the match is weak. Clone size appears in some rows only: once, few, many, or a class for an expanded clone.

TRBV19,-,-,TRBJ1-1,CASSMIWWQGRDTEAFF,TGTGCCAGTAGTATGATTTGGTGGCAGGGGAGGGACACTGAAGCTTTCTTT
TRBV9,-,once,TRBJ2-7,CASSGGPLDEQYF,TGTGCCAGCAGCGGGGGCCCTTTGGACGAGCAGTACTTC
TRBV4-1,-,-,TRBJ1-5,CASSQGWGGGPQHF,TGCGCCAGCAGCCAAGGGTGGGGTGGTGGTCCCCAGCATTTT
TRBV7-2,TRBD2,-,TRBJ2-5,CASSSLMSGTIQETQYF,TGTGCCAGCAGCTCGCTCATGTCCGGGACTATCCAAGAGACCCAGTACTTC
TRBV11-2,TRBD2,few,TRBJ2-4,CASSLDRGVGNIQYF,TGTGCCAGCAGCTTAGATCGGGGGGTGGGAAACATTCAGTACTTC
TRBV19,TRBD2,-,TRBJ2-3,CASKLSGGRTDTQYF,TGTGCCAGTAAACTTAGCGGGGGTCGGACAGATACGCAGTATTTT
TRBV30,TRBD1,-,TRBJ2-3,CAWTSTGADTQYF,TGTGCCTGGACCTCGACAGGGGCCGATACGCAGTATTTT
TRBV9,-,-,TRBJ1-3,CASSTNSGIGNTIYF,TGTGCCAGCAGCACTAACTCAGGGATTGGAAACACCATATATTTT
TRBV14,-,-,TRBJ1-2,CASSQARGYGYTF,TGTGCCAGCAGCCAAGCTAGGGGCTATGGCTACACCTTC
TRBV14,-,-,TRBJ1-5,CASSQTGTGGYSNQPQHF,TGTGCCAGCAGCCAAACCGGGACGGGCGGTTATAGCAATCAGCCCCAGCATTTT
TRBV5-3,-,-,TRBJ1-5,CARSRQCSPQHF,TGTGCCAGAAGCCGCCAGTGTTCTCCACAGCATTTT
TRBV7-2,-,-,TRBJ1-1,CASSPLVTEAFF,TGTGCCAGCAGCCCCTTGGTAACTGAAGCTTTCTTT
TRBV30,-,-,TRBJ2-6,CAWRHALGGAGANVLTF,TGTGCCTGGAGGCATGCTCTGGGGGGCGCTGGGGCCAACGTCCTGACTTTC
TRBV6-6,-,-,TRBJ1-3,CASSYRTGNTIYF,TGTGCCAGCAGTTACCGGACAGGAAACACCATATATTTT
TRBV4-1,TRBD1,-,TRBJ1-1,CASSPPDRDVPEAFF,TGCGCCAGCAGCCCCCCCGACAGGGATGTACCTGAAGCTTTCTTT
TRBV9,-,-,TRBJ2-7,CASSVGGRPYEQYF,TGTGCCAGCAGCGTGGGGGGCAGGCCCTACGAGCAGTACTTC
TRBV7-3,TRBD1,once,TRBJ2-6,CASSLDRGAGANVLTF,TGTGCCAGCAGCTTGGACAGGGGGGCTGGGGCCAACGTCCTGACTTTC
TRBV30,-,few,TRBJ2-1,CAWSVRGDNEQFF,TGTGCCTGGAGTGTACGAGGGGACAATGAGCAGTTCTTC
TRBV19,-,-,TRBJ2-7,CASSFTITYEQYF,TGTGCCAGTAGTTTCACAATTACCTACGAGCAGTACTTC
TRBV5-1,TRBD1,-,TRBJ2-7,CASSLEDRGPYEQYF,TGCGCCAGCAGCTTGGAAGACAGGGGACCCTACGAGCAGTACTTC
TRBV7-2,-,-,TRBJ2-2,CASSSRVGRFGELFF,TGTGCCAGCAGCTCCCGAGTTGGCAGGTTCGGGGAGCTGTTTTTT
TRBV6-6,-,-,TRBJ1-5,CASSFHRDNQPQHF,TGTGCCAGCAGTTTTCACCGCGATAATCAGCCCCAGCATTTT
TRBV5-8,-,once,TRBJ1-5,CASSLGRVAIGGNQPQHF,TGTGCCAGCAGCTTGGGAAGGGTCGCTATAGGTGGCAATCAGCCCCAGCATTTT
TRBV7-2,-,-,TRBJ2-7,CASSNDGDYEQYF,TGTGCCAGCAGCAACGACGGCGACTACGAGCAGTACTTC
TRBV5-8,TRBD1,-,TRBJ1-5,CASSLLAGGQAQHF,TGTGCCAGCAGCTTGTTGGCAGGGGGGCAGGCCCAGCATTTT
TRBV18,TRBD1,-,TRBJ2-7,CASSPTRDRDYEQYF,TGTGCCAGCTCACCCACTAGGGACAGGGATTACGAGCAGTACTTC
TRBV19,-,few,TRBJ1-2,CASSHSPSEVPGYGYTF,TGTGCCAGTAGTCACTCTCCGTCGGAGGTTCCCGGCTATGGCTACACCTTC
TRBV14,-,-,TRBJ2-7,CASSQGQVGREQYF,TGTGCCAGCAGCCAAGGCCAGGTGGGGCGGGAGCAGTACTTC
TRBV29-1,TRBD1,-,TRBJ2-7,CSVKRQGAGEQYF,TGCAGCGTTAAGAGACAGGGGGCGGGCGAGCAGTACTTC
TRBV7-6,TRBD2,-,TRBJ2-7,CASSPGLAGAHYEQYF,TGTGCCAGCAGCCCAGGACTAGCGGGGGCCCACTACGAGCAGTACTTC
TRBV27,-,once,TRBJ1-5,CASSLGGGPGPPGDSNQPQHF,TGTGCCAGCAGTTTAGGGGGCGGACCGGGACCCCCAGGGGATAGCAATCAGCCCCAGCATTTT
TRBV7-9,TRBD1,-,TRBJ1-4,CASSLGQYRGTNEKLFF,TGTGCCAGCAGCTTAGGGCAGTACAGGGGCACTAATGAAAAACTGTTTTTT